This entry features one TCR beta chain sequence. The data were obtained in a study of blood T cell repertoires in COVID-19. Study-wide context: Some COVID-19 samples were acute and others convalescent; all came from the United States, Italy and Spain.

From germline, CDR1 is MNHEY and CDR2 SVGAGI. J gave up 5 bases and V 7 bases, and 10 bases lay outside the gene matches. The CDR3 is 14 residues long. Individuals aged about 18 to 89 years were recruited from fewer than 25 US areas. Participants' reported clinical history set cohort assignment. Per the original data handling: Amplification of reference gene primers provided the estimated nucleated cell counts. Some clones are missing from TCRdb's copy, which holds only in-frame ones; the method was immunoSEQ multiplex PCR. V and J calls and clone size come straight from that table; D and trimming were deduced from the DNA. The data show around 140,000 clones, around 84% seen once.

Sequencing was performed on PBMCs or T cells enriched from blood (not recorded which). This TCR came from a man aged 40-55 years with acute COVID-19. V and J are TRBV6-5 and TRBJ1-2, with 7 positions matching TRBD1. In nucleotides, the CDR3 is TGTGCCAGCATCAAAACAGGGGCAGGATATGGCTACACCTTC. It codes for CASIKTGAGYGYTF.